This T cell receptor (beta chain) was observed in a study of post-analysis software for immune sequencing data. TCR beta cDNA libraries had unique molecular identifiers. TCRdb ran MiXCR on the PCR reads and lists one entry per CDR3 protein. The sample gives about 820,000 distinct CDR3 sequences, around 50% of which show up once; approximately 4.2% is in the top ten. A word on this clonotype: Antigen specificity is unknown.

Germline V gene sequence: CDR1 MDHEN, CDR2 SYDVKM. V was pared by 5 bases and J by 4 bases, with 4 bases of the junction left unmatched. This CDR3 is 15 amino acids long. Overall study results and limits: Patients showed TRBV5-6, TRBV5-1 and TRBV20-1 among five TRBV segments more frequent than in controls.

The sequence came from a girl aged 5 to 17 with multiple sclerosis. The rearrangement uses TRBV28 and TRBJ2-1; 11 bases are a match to TRBD2. The sample consisted of blood. CDR3 residues: CASSNSGGDYNEQFF. CDR3 nucleotides: TGTGCCAGCAGTAATAGCGGGGGGGATTACAATGAGCAGTTCTTC.